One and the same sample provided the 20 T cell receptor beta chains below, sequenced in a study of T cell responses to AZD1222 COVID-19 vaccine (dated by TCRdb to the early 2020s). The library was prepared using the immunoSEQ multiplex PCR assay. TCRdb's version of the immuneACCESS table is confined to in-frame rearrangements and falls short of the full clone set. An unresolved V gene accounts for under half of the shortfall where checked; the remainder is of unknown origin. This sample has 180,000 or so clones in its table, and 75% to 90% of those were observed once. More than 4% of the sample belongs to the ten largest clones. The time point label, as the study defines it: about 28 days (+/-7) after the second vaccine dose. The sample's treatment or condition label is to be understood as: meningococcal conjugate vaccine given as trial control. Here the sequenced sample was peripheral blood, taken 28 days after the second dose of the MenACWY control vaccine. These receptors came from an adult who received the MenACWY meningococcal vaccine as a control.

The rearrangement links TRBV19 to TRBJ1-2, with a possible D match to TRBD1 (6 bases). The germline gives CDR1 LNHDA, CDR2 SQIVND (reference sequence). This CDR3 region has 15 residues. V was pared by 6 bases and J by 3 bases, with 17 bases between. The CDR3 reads CASSRGVAGDYGYTF. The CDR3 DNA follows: TGTGCCAGTAGCAGGGGAGTAGCAGGAGACTATGGCTACACCTTC. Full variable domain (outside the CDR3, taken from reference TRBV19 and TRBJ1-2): DGGITQSPKYLFRKEGQNVTLSCEQNLNHDAMYWYRQDPGQGLRLIYYSQIVNDFQKGDIAEGYSVSREKKESFPLTVTSAQKNPTAFYLCASSRGVAGDYGYTFGSGTRLTVV.

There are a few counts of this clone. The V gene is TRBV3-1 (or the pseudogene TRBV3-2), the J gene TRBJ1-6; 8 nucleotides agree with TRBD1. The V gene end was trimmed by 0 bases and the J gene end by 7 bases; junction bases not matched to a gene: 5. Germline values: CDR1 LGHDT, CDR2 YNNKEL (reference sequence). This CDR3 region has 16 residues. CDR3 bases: TGTGCCAGCAGCCAAGATTGGAGGACAGGGAATTCACCCCTCCACTTT. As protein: CASSQDWRTGNSPLHF.

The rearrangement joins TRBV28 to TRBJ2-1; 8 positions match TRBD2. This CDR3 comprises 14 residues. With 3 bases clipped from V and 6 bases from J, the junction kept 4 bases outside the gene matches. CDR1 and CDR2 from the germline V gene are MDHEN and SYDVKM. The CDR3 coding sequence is TGTGCCAGCAGTTTCTTGGCGGGAGGCAATGAGCAGTTCTTC. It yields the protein CASSFLAGGNEQFF.

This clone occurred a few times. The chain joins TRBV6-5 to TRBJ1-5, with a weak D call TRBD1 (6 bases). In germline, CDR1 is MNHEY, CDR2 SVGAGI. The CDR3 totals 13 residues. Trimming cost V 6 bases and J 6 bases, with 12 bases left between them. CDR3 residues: CASSQGKSQPQHF. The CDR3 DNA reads TGTGCCAGCAGCCAGGGGAAAAGTCAGCCCCAGCATTTT.

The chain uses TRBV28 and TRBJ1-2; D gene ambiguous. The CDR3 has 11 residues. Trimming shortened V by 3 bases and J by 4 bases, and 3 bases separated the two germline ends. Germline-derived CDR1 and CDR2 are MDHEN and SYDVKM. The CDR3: CASSFGYGYTF. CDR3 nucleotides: TGTGCCAGCAGTTTCGGCTATGGCTACACCTTC.

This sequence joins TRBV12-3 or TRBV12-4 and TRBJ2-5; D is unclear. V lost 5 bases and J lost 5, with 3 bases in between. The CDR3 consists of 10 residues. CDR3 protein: CASSRETQYF. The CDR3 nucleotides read TGTGCCAGCAGTCGGGAGACCCAGTACTTC.

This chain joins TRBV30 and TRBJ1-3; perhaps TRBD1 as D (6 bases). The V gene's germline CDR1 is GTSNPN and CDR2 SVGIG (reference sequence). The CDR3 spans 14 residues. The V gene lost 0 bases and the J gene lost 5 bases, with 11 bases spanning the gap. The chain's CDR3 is CAWSVPGARNTIYF. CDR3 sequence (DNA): TGTGCCTGGAGTGTCCCAGGGGCGAGAAACACCATATATTTT. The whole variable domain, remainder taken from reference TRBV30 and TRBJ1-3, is SQTIHQWPATLVQPVGSPLSLECTVEGTSNPNLYWYRQAAGRGLQLLFYSVGIGQISSEVPQNLSASRPQDRQFILSSKKLLLSDSGFYLCAWSVPGARNTIYFGEGSWLTVV.

The CDR3 region has the DNA TGTGCCAGCAGCCTCCCGGGGGGTGGACTGCCGAACTATGGCTACACCTTC. As protein: CASSLPGGGLPNYGYTF. The chain is built from TRBV4-2 and TRBJ1-2; D possibly corresponds to TRBD1 (5 bases). This CDR3 region has 17 residues. The germline V gene encodes CDR1 LGHNA and CDR2 YNFKEQ. Trimming stripped 4 bases from V and 2 bases from J, with 20 bases between.

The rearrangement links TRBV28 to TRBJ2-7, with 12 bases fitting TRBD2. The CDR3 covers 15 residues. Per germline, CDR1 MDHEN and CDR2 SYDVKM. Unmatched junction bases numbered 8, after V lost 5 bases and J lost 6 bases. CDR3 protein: CASSETGTSGSEQYF. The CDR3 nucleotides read TGTGCCAGCAGTGAAACCGGGACTAGCGGGTCCGAGCAGTACTTC.

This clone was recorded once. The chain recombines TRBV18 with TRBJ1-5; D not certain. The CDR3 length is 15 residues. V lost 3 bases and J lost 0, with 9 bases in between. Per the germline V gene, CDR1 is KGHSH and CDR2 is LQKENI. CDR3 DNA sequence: TGTGCCAGCTCACCTCGACCCTTTAGCAATCAGCCCCAGCATTTT. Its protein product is CASSPRPFSNQPQHF. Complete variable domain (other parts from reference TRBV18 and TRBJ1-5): NAGVMQNPRHLVRRRGQEARLRCSPMKGHSHVYWYRQLPEEGLKFMVYLQKENIIDESGMPKERFSAEFPKEGPSILRIQQVVRGDSAAYFCASSPRPFSNQPQHFGDGTRLSIL.

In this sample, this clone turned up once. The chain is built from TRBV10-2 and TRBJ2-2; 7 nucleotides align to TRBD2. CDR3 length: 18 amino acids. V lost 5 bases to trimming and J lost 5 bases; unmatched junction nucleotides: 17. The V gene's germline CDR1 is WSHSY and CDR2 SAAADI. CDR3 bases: TGCGCCAGCAGTTCGGCCGGGACTCATCCCGGGGGGACCGGGGAGCTGTTTTTT. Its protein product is CASSSAGTHPGGTGELFF.

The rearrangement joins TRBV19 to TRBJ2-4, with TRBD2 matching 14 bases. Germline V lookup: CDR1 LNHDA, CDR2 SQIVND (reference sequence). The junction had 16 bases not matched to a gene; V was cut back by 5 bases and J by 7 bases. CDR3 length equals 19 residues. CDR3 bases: TGTGCCAGTAGTCCTGGACTAGCGGGAGGTACGGGGGCTGGGAACATTCAGTACTTC. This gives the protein CASSPGLAGGTGAGNIQYF.

The CDR3 here is CASSYQNAQTAYEQYF. DNA of the CDR3: TGTGCCAGCAGTTACCAAAACGCACAGACAGCTTACGAGCAGTACTTC. The J gene is TRBJ2-7, the V gene TRBV6-5; tentative D call: TRBD1 (5 bases). Germline loops: CDR1 MNHEY, CDR2 SVGAGI. V was cut by 2 bases and J by 4 bases, with 18 bases left in between. The length of the CDR3 is 16 residues.

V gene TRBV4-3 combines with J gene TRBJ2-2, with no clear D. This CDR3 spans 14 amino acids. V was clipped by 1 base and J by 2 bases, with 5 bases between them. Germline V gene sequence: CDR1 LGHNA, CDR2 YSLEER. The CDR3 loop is CASSQGLNTGELFF. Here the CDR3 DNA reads TGCGCCAGCAGCCAAGGCCTAAACACCGGGGAGCTGTTTTTT.

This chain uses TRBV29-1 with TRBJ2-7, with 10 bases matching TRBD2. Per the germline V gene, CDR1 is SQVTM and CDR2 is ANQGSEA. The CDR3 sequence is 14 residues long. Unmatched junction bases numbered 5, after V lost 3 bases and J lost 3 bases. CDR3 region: CSVEHPSGSYEQYF. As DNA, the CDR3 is TGCAGCGTTGAGCACCCTAGCGGGAGCTACGAGCAGTACTTC.

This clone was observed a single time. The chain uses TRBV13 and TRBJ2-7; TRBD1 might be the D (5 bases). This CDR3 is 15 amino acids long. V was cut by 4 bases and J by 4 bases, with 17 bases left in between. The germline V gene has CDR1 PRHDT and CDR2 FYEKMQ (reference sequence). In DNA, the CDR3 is TGTGCCAGCAGCTCCCCAGGACACGGAACGTACGAGCAGTACTTC. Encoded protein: CASSSPGHGTYEQYF.

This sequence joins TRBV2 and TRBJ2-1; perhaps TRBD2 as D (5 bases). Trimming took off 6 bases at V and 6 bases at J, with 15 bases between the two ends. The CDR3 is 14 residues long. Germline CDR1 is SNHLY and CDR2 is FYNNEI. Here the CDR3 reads CASRTRTDLNEQFF. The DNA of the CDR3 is TGTGCCAGCAGAACCAGGACTGACCTCAATGAGCAGTTCTTC.

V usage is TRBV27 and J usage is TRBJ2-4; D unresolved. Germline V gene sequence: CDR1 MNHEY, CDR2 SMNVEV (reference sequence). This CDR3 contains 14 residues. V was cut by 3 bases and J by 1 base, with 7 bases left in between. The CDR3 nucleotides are TGTGCCAGCAGTTTTATGGGGGCCAAAAACATTCAGTACTTC. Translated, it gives CASSFMGAKNIQYF.

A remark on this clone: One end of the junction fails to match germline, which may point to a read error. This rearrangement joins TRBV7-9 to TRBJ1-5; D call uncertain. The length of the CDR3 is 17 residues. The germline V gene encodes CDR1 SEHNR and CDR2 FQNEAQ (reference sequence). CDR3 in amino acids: CASSSPQAETPLAPLNF. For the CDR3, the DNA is TGTGCCAGCAGCTCCCCTCAGGCCGAGACGCCCCTAGCACCCCTTAATTTT.

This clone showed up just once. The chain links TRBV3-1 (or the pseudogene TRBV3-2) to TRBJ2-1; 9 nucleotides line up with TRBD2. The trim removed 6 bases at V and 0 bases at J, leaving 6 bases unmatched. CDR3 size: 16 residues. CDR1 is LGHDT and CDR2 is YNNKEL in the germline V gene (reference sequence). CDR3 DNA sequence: TGTGCCAGCAGTCCCTTACTAGCGGGCTCCTACAATGAGCAGTTCTTC. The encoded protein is CASSPLLAGSYNEQFF.